Described below is a single T cell receptor (beta chain) sequence and its context. The CDR3 has 12 amino acids. V lost 7 bases, J lost 7 bases, and 6 bases stayed unmatched. Germline V lookup: CDR1 SNHLY, CDR2 FYNNEI. The sample originates from a study of blood T cell repertoires in COVID-19. Study context: COVID-19 samples, acute and convalescent, were from the United States, Italy and Spain. Sources were T cells, B-cell-depleted T cells, or PBMCs; the material itself was cDNA or gDNA.

Source study methods: From reference gene primer amplification, estimates of nucleated cell counts were derived. Some clones are missing from TCRdb's copy, which holds only in-frame ones; the method was immunoSEQ multiplex PCR. The DNA was the basis for D and trimming; V, J and clone size are from that table. The table includes approximately 120,000 clones, over 75% detected once. The source of this sequence is a woman aged 80 or over with acute or convalescent COVID-19. This chain joins TRBV2 and TRBJ1-2; 7 positions match TRBD1. The sequenced sample consisted of peripheral blood. Here the CDR3 DNA reads TGTGCCAGCATCAGACAGGGTCGTGGCTACACCTTC. Its protein is CASIRQGRGYTF.